A selection of T cell receptor beta chains follows, all from one sample in a study of blood T cell repertoires in COVID-19. Only in-frame clones appear in the TCRdb table, and some are missing; sequencing was by immunoSEQ multiplex PCR. This table holds 290,000 or so clones, around 90% found once. Sequenced input: peripheral blood. All receptors derive from a man younger than 35 with active or convalescent COVID-19. Both conserved end residues are part of each CDR3. The order of the fields is J gene, D gene, V gene, clone size, CDR3 protein, CDR3 DNA. The D gene is left open where the match is weak. Size tells how often a clone was seen (once, few, many) or the class of an expanded clone, and some rows leave it out.

TRBJ2-7	NA	TRBV12-3/TRBV12-4	few	CASSPSYEQYF	TGTGCCAGCAGCCCGTCCTACGAGCAGTACTTC
TRBJ1-1	NA	TRBV7-2	NA	CASSLWANTEAFF	TGTGCCAGCAGCTTGTGGGCGAACACTGAAGCTTTCTTT
TRBJ1-5	NA	TRBV15	NA	CATSRGRGRGNQPQHF	TGTGCCACCAGCAGGGGGAGGGGCCGTGGCAATCAGCCCCAGCATTTT
TRBJ2-5	TRBD1	TRBV7-8	NA	CASIPDRAMSGETQYF	TGTGCCAGCATCCCTGACAGGGCTATGTCGGGAGAGACCCAGTACTTC
TRBJ2-1	TRBD1	TRBV4-1	NA	CASSQGGTGPYNEQFF	TGCGCCAGCAGTCAAGGTGGGACAGGGCCCTACAATGAGCAGTTCTTC
TRBJ1-2	NA	TRBV6-5	few	CASTRDRGGSGYTF	TGTGCCAGCACTCGGGACCGAGGAGGGAGTGGCTACACCTTC
TRBJ1-2	TRBD1	TRBV2	NA	CASSGQTGGSYTF	TGTGCCAGCAGTGGCCAGACAGGGGGTAGCTACACCTTC
TRBJ2-2	TRBD1	TRBV27	NA	CASSSGTGGMTGELFF	TGTGCCAGCAGTTCCGGGACAGGGGGTATGACCGGGGAGCTGTTTTTT
TRBJ1-2	NA	TRBV5-6	NA	CASSSAGSLQDYGYTF	TGTGCCAGCAGCTCCGCCGGGAGCCTTCAGGACTATGGCTACACCTTC
TRBJ2-1	NA	TRBV5-1	NA	CASSLGSGDSYNEQFF	TGCGCCAGCAGCTTGGGTAGCGGAGACTCCTACAATGAGCAGTTCTTC
TRBJ1-5	TRBD1	TRBV5-1	NA	CASSPGQGGQPQHF	TGCGCCAGCAGCCCCGGACAGGGAGGTCAGCCCCAGCATTTT
TRBJ1-5	NA	TRBV19	few	CASSATSGGLLEQPQHF	TGTGCCAGTAGCGCAACTTCCGGGGGGCTTTTAGAGCAGCCCCAGCATTTT
TRBJ2-2	NA	TRBV14	few	CASSQNQGSGELFF	TGTGCCAGCAGCCAAAATCAGGGGTCCGGGGAGCTGTTTTTT
TRBJ1-6	TRBD1	TRBV2	NA	CASPQGRNSPLHF	TGTGCCAGCCCACAGGGGCGGAATTCACCCCTCCACTTT
TRBJ1-4	TRBD1	TRBV6-2/TRBV6-3	NA	CASSYSRDRAGALIKLFF	TGTGCCAGCAGTTACTCGCGGGACAGGGCCGGAGCCCTCATAAAACTGTTTTTT
TRBJ1-1	TRBD1	TRBV11-2	NA	CASSRSRDRGGTEAFF	TGTGCCAGCAGCCGATCCCGGGACAGGGGGGGCACTGAAGCTTTCTTT
TRBJ2-2	TRBD2	TRBV2	NA	CASSKSGGLNTGELFF	TGTGCCAGCAGTAAGAGCGGGGGACTGAACACCGGGGAGCTGTTTTTT
TRBJ1-5	NA	TRBV5-1	NA	CASSLDGSNQPQHF	TGCGCCAGCAGCTTGGACGGTAGCAATCAGCCCCAGCATTTT
TRBJ2-3	TRBD2	TRBV5-4	NA	CASSPAGELFSPSTDTQYF	TGTGCCAGCAGCCCGGCGGGGGAACTTTTTTCACCTAGCACAGATACGCAGTATTTT
TRBJ2-1	NA	TRBV19	NA	CASSIGTLNYNEQFF	TGTGCCAGTAGTATAGGGACATTAAACTACAATGAGCAGTTCTTC
TRBJ1-2	NA	TRBV6-6	NA	CASRREGGYTF	TGTGCCAGCAGAAGGGAGGGCGGCTACACCTTC
TRBJ2-1	TRBD2	TRBV9	NA	CASSEGLAGDNEQFF	TGTGCCAGCAGCGAGGGACTAGCGGGGGACAATGAGCAGTTCTTC
TRBJ1-1	NA	TRBV5-8	NA	CASSFGAQGLNTEAFF	TGTGCCAGCTCCTTCGGCGCCCAGGGCCTGAACACTGAAGCTTTCTTT
TRBJ2-1	NA	TRBV5-4	NA	CASSLDREGEQFF	TGTGCCAGCAGCTTGGACAGGGAAGGTGAGCAGTTCTTC
TRBJ1-4	NA	TRBV7-9	NA	CASSPSDTATNEKLFF	TGTGCCAGCAGCCCTAGCGATACTGCAACTAATGAAAAACTGTTTTTT
TRBJ2-3	TRBD2	TRBV24-1	NA	CATSKAGGPDTQYF	TGTGCCACCAGTAAAGCGGGGGGGCCGGATACGCAGTATTTT
TRBJ1-5	NA	TRBV6-5	NA	CASSPVVYQPQHF	TGTGCCAGCAGCCCCGTAGTCTATCAGCCCCAGCATTTT
TRBJ1-5	NA	TRBV5-5	NA	CASSLYSNQPQHF	TGTGCCAGCAGCTTGTATAGCAATCAGCCCCAGCATTTT
TRBJ2-3	NA	TRBV6-6	NA	CASSYGSGDSTDTQYF	TGTGCCAGCAGTTACGGCTCAGGGGACAGCACAGATACGCAGTATTTT
TRBJ1-4	NA	TRBV19	NA	CASSIDPGSNEKLFF	TGTGCCAGTAGTATAGATCCGGGATCTAATGAAAAACTGTTTTTT
TRBJ2-1	TRBD2	TRBV7-6	few	CASRGKPGLAGGPREQFF	TGTGCCAGCAGAGGTAAACCGGGACTAGCGGGAGGGCCACGCGAGCAGTTCTTC
TRBJ1-1	NA	TRBV29-1	NA	CSVDLPEEAFF	TGCAGCGTTGATTTGCCCGAGGAAGCTTTCTTT
TRBJ2-7	NA	TRBV6-5	NA	CASSYETRRGGEQYF	TGTGCCAGCAGTTACGAGACCCGGAGGGGAGGCGAGCAGTACTTC
TRBJ1-5	NA	TRBV4-1	NA	CASSLQEGEYQPQHF	TGCGCCAGCAGCCTTCAAGAGGGGGAGTATCAGCCCCAGCATTTT
TRBJ2-2	NA	TRBV27	once	CASSQTNTGELFF	TGTGCCAGCAGCCAGACGAACACCGGGGAGCTGTTTTTT
TRBJ2-3	NA	TRBV5-5	NA	CASSPWGGHTDTQYF	TGTGCCAGCAGCCCTTGGGGGGGCCACACAGATACGCAGTATTTT
TRBJ1-1	NA	TRBV5-1	NA	CASSLVPGANTEAFF	TGCGCCAGCAGCTTGGTCCCGGGTGCGAACACTGAAGCTTTCTTT
TRBJ2-3	NA	TRBV3-1/TRBV3-2	NA	CASSQGLWRDTQYF	TGTGCCAGCAGCCAAGGGCTCTGGAGGGATACGCAGTATTTT
TRBJ1-2	NA	TRBV7-2	NA	CASSPFGMTGSYGYTF	TGTGCCAGCAGCCCATTCGGCATGACGGGGTCCTATGGCTACACCTTC
TRBJ1-3	NA	TRBV10-3	once	CAISAPVQDTIYF	TGTGCCATCAGTGCTCCAGTTCAGGACACCATATATTTT
TRBJ1-4	TRBD1	TRBV7-9	NA	CASSETGGDEKLFF	TGTGCCAGCAGCGAGACAGGGGGAGATGAAAAACTGTTTTTT
TRBJ2-3	TRBD2	TRBV27	NA	CASRGASGRRGDTQYF	TGTGCCAGCAGGGGGGCTAGCGGGAGGCGGGGGGATACGCAGTATTTT
TRBJ2-7	TRBD1	TRBV19	once	CASTKRGTGGYRDEQYF	TGTGCCAGTACCAAGAGGGGGACAGGGGGCTATCGGGACGAGCAGTACTTC
TRBJ2-1	NA	TRBV12-3/TRBV12-4	once	CASSFKHNEQFF	TGTGCCAGCAGCTTTAAGCACAATGAGCAGTTCTTC
TRBJ1-3	NA	TRBV3-1/TRBV3-2	NA	CASSLSGQSSGNTIYF	TGTGCCAGCAGCCTCTCAGGACAGAGCTCTGGAAACACCATATATTTT
TRBJ2-5	NA	TRBV13	NA	CASSLKGVGSETQYF	TGTGCCAGCAGCTTAAAAGGGGTAGGGTCGGAGACCCAGTACTTC
TRBJ1-1	NA	TRBV2	NA	CASRAARLRAFF	TGTGCCAGCAGGGCCGCCCGGTTGAGGGCTTTCTTT
TRBJ2-1	NA	TRBV28	NA	CASSLFSRDDNEQFF	TGTGCCAGCAGTTTATTCTCGCGGGACGACAATGAGCAGTTCTTC
TRBJ2-1	TRBD2	TRBV27	NA	CASRLAGENNEQFF	TGTGCCAGCAGACTAGCGGGGGAAAACAATGAGCAGTTCTTC
TRBJ1-4	NA	TRBV3-1/TRBV3-2	NA	CASGGPEGKLFF	TGTGCCAGCGGAGGGCCAGAGGGAAAACTGTTTTTT
TRBJ2-2	TRBD1	TRBV4-1	once	CASSQVGWTGSTGELFF	TGCGCCAGCAGCCAAGTTGGTTGGACAGGGAGTACCGGGGAGCTGTTTTTT
TRBJ1-1	TRBD1	TRBV6-6	few	CASRVFSDRDTEAFF	TGTGCCAGCAGGGTTTTTTCGGACAGGGACACTGAAGCTTTCTTT
TRBJ2-7	TRBD1	TRBV19	NA	CASTSGPGTVYEQYF	TGTGCCAGTACCTCCGGGCCCGGGACAGTCTACGAGCAGTACTTC
TRBJ2-5	NA	TRBV9	once	CASSVRGNQANQYF	TGTGCCAGCAGCGTACGAGGGAACCAGGCGAACCAGTACTTC
TRBJ2-3	NA	TRBV13	NA	CASRNRGGQVSTDTQYF	TGTGCCAGCAGGAACCGAGGTGGACAAGTTAGCACAGATACGCAGTATTTT
TRBJ1-5	TRBD1	TRBV4-1	NA	CASSRAGTGQQPQHF	TGCGCCAGCAGCCGCGCCGGGACAGGGCAACAGCCCCAGCATTTT
TRBJ2-1	TRBD2	TRBV6-2/TRBV6-3	NA	CASSYVGRLAGGPRYNEQFF	TGTGCCAGCAGTTACGTGGGACGACTAGCGGGGGGGCCTCGCTACAATGAGCAGTTCTTC
TRBJ2-3	TRBD2	TRBV10-3	NA	CATRTSGGPDTQYF	TGTGCCACACGGACTAGCGGGGGCCCAGATACGCAGTATTTT
TRBJ1-5	NA	TRBV28	NA	CASSETPNQPQHF	TGTGCCAGCAGCGAGACACCAAATCAGCCCCAGCATTTT
TRBJ1-2	TRBD1	TRBV5-1	NA	CASSLITGAANYGYTF	TGCGCCAGCAGCTTGATCACAGGGGCCGCGAACTATGGCTACACCTTC